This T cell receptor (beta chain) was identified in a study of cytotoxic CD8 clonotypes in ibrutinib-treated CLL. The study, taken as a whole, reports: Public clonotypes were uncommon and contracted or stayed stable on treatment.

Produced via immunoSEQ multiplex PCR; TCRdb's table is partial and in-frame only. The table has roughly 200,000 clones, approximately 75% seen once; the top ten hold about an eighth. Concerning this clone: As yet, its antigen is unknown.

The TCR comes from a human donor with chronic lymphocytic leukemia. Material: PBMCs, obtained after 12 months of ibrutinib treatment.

The CDR3 sequence: CASSYSGGRQGEQYF. CDR3 nucleotide sequence: TGTGCCAGCAGTTACTCGGGGGGCAGGCAGGGTGAGCAGTACTTC. This sequence joins TRBV6-5 and TRBJ2-5; D assignment may be TRBD1 or TRBD2 (6 bases each). This CDR3 has 15 amino acids. V was pared by 0 bases and J by 11 bases, with 19 bases between. Germline V gene data show CDR1 as MNHEY and CDR2 as SVGAGI.